This entry concerns a single T cell receptor beta chain. Its antigen is undetermined. The protocol was immunoSEQ multiplex PCR, while the TCRdb copy is restricted to in-frame clones and leaves out a portion. The profile covers around 80,000 clones, with more than 70% appearing a single time and approximately 10% taken by the ten largest. The data were obtained in a study of T cell responses to AZD1222 COVID-19 vaccine. Study results and caveats: Reports say nearly half of spike-specific TCRs go after unmutated variant regions. Only five to seven individuals given AZD1222 were seropositive at baseline. Clonal diversity may have been underestimated in mostly white British donors. Repertoires were collected only later (after the peak T cell response had occurred).

The V and J ends lost 0 bases and 14 bases respectively, with 13 bases between them. Germline assignment: CDR1 WNHNN and CDR2 SYGVQD (reference sequence). CDR3 length: 13 residues. Sample: peripheral blood, taken on day 0 of AZD1222 vaccination. The chain couples TRBV10-1 to TRBJ1-4; D is unresolved. This receptor was taken from an adult in good health. CDR3 residues: CASSESMLGRLFF. The CDR3 bases are TGCGCCAGCAGTGAGTCGATGCTCGGGAGGCTGTTTTTT.